This TCR beta chain originates from a study of OX40 agonist ivuxolimab in advanced cancers. Study as a whole: The treatment was a fully human IgG2 OX40 agonist, ivuxolimab. Dosing consisted of intravenous ivuxolimab at 0.01 to 10 mg/kg every 2 weeks.

This table comes from immunoSEQ multiplex PCR, and its TCRdb copy is limited to in-frame clones, with some not included. Of about 64,000 clones listed, about 85% are singletons. Note on this clone: Its antigen is as yet unknown.

The CDR3 length is 15 residues. Germline CDR1 and CDR2: SGHRS and YFSETQ. V dropped 4 bases and J dropped 2 bases, with 14 bases sitting between them. Findings and limits, study-wide: Among the nonresponders, some also had low normalized T-cell clonal expansion. Within 6 weeks, CD4+ and CD8+ blood T cells expanded clonally at 0.1 to 3.0 mg/kg.

The chain uses TRBV5-1 and TRBJ2-3, with D possibly being TRBD2 (6 bases). Sequenced material: CD4+ or CD8+ T cells sorted from blood, taken in a trial of the OX40 agonist ivuxolimab. This receptor was obtained from an adult with an advanced solid tumor such as melanoma, head and neck, liver or kidney cancer. The CDR3 region is CASSAGGTSTDTQYF. The DNA of the CDR3 is TGCGCCAGCAGCGCTGGCGGGACCTCCACAGATACGCAGTATTTT.